This T cell receptor beta chain appears in the sequencing data of a study of blood T cells in healthy people across ages. Findings and caveats of the study: Older age coincided with a roughly linear decline in TCR beta diversity per million T cells.

This CDR3 comprises 13 residues. The V and J ends lost 6 bases and 9 bases, in that order; junction bases with no gene match: 10. Germline CDR1 and CDR2: MDHEN and SYDVKM. Alongside a J-beta primer mix, a sample-barcoded 5' primer served in a second PCR lasting roughly 6 to 12 cycles. Each CDR3 protein is one row after TCRdb ran MiXCR on the 5' RACE reads. The data contain fewer than 900,000 distinct CDR3 sequences, over 45% of them seen just once; the ten biggest clones take up 30% to 40%. This clonotype was detected only a few times. The antigen remains unidentified. The origin of this receptor is an older woman in good health. The sample taken for sequencing was blood. The chain employs TRBV28 and TRBJ1-1; 7 bases are shared with TRBD1. As DNA, the CDR3 is TGTGCCAGCAGCGTGACAGGGATGTTACAAGCTTTCTTT. This sequence encodes CASSVTGMLQAFF.